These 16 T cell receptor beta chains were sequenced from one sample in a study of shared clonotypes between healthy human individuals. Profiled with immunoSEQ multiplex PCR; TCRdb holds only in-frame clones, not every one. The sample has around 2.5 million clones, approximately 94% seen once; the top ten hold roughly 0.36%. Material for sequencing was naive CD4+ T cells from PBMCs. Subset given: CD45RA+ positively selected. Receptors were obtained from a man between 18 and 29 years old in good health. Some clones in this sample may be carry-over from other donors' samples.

CDR3 nucleotide sequence: TGCAGCGTTGAAGATGGGTCGGGCAGGGCCTACAATGAGCAGTTCTTC. It yields the protein CSVEDGSGRAYNEQFF. This chain joins TRBV29-1 and TRBJ2-1; D may be TRBD1 (5 bases). There are 16 residues in the CDR3. V dropped 0 bases and J dropped 2 bases, with 14 bases sitting between them. Germline loops: CDR1 SQVTM, CDR2 ANQGSEA.

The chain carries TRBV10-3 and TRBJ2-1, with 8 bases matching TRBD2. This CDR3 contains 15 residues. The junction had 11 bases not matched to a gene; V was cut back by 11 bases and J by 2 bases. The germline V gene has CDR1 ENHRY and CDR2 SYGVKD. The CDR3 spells CASGLSGKAYNEQFF. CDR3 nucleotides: TGTGCCTCGGGCCTTAGCGGGAAGGCCTACAATGAGCAGTTCTTC.

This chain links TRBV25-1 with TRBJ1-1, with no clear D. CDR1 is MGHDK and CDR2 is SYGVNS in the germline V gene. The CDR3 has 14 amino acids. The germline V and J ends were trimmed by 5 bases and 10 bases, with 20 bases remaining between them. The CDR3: CASSPSGPTVLAFF. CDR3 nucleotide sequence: TGTGCCAGCAGTCCCTCCGGGCCCACGGTTCTAGCTTTCTTT. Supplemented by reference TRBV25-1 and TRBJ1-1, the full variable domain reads EADIYQTPRYLVIGTGKKITLECSQTMGHDKMYWYQQDPGMELHLIHYSYGVNSTEKGDLSSESTVSRIRTEHFPLTLESARPSHTSQYLCASSPSGPTVLAFFGQGTRLTVV.

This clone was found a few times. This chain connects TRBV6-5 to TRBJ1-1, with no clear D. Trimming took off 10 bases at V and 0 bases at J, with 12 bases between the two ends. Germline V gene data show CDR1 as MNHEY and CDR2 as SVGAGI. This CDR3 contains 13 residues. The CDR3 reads CATRRSMNTEAFF. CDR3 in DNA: TGTGCCACCCGGAGGTCCATGAACACTGAAGCTTTCTTT.

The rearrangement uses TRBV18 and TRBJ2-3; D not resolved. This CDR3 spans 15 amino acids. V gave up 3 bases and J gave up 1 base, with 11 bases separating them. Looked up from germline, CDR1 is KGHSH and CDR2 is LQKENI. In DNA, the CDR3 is TGTGCCAGCTCACCCCGGAGACCGGGCACAGATACGCAGTATTTT. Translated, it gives CASSPRRPGTDTQYF.

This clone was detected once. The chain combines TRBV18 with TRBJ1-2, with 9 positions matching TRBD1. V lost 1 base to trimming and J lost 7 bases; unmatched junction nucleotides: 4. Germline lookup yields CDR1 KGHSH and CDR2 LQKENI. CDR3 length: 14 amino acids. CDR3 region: CASSPRDRVGGYTF. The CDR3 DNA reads TGTGCCAGCTCACCACGGGACAGGGTTGGTGGCTACACCTTC.

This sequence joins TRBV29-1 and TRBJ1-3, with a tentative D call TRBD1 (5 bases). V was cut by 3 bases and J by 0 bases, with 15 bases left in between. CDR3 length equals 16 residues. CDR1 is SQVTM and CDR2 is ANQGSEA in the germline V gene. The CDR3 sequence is CSVELMGGFSGNTIYF. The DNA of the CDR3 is TGCAGCGTTGAGCTAATGGGGGGTTTCTCTGGAAACACCATATATTTT.

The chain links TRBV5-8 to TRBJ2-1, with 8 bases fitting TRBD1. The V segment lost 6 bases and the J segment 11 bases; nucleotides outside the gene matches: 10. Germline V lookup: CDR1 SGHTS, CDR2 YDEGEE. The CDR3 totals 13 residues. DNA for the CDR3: TGTGCCAGCACGGACAGGGTGAAGGGTAAGCAGTTCTTC. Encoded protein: CASTDRVKGKQFF.

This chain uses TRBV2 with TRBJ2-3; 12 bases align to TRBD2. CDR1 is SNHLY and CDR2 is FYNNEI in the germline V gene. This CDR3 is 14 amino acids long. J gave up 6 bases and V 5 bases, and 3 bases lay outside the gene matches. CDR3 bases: TGTGCCAGCAGTCCTACTAGCGGGAGGGATACGCAGTATTTT. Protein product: CASSPTSGRDTQYF.

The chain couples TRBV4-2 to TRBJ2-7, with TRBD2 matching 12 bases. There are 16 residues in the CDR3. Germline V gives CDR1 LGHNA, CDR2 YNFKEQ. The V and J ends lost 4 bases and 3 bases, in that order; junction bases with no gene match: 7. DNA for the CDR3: TGTGCCAGCAGCCCAATGACTAGCGGGAGTTACTACGAGCAGTACTTC. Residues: CASSPMTSGSYYEQYF.

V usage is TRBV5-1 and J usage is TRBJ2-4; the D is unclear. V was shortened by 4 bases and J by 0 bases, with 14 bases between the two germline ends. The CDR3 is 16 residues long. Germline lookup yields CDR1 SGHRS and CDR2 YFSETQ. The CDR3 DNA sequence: TGCGCCAGCAGCGCGGCATCCCTGCTAGCCAAAAACATTCAGTACTTC. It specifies CASSAASLLAKNIQYF.

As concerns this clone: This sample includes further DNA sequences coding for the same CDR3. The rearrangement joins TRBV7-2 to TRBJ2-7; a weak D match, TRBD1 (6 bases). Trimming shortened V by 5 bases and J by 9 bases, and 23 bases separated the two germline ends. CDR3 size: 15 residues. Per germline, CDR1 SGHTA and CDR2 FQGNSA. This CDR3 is CASSTSGTPTSGQYF. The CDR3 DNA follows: TGTGCCAGCAGCACATCCGGGACACCTACGAGCGGGCAGTACTTC. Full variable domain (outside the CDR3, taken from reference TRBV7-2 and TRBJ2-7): GAGVSQSPSNKVTEKGKDVELRCDPISGHTALYWYRQSLGQGLEFLIYFQGNSAPDKSGLPSDRFSAERTGGSVSTLTIQRTQQEDSAVYLCASSTSGTPTSGQYFGPGTRLTVT.

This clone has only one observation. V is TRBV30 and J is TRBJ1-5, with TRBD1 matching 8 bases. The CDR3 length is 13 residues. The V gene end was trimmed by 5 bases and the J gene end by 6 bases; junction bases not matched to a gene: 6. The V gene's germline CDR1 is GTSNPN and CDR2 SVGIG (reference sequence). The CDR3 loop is CAWADRGGQPQHF. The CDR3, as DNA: TGTGCCTGGGCCGACAGGGGTGGTCAGCCCCAGCATTTT.

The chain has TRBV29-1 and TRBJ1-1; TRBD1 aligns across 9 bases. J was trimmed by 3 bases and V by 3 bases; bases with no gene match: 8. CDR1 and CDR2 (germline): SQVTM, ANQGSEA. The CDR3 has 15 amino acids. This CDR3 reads CSVDGRGQGYTEAFF. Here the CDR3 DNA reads TGCAGCGTTGATGGGCGGGGACAGGGTTACACTGAAGCTTTCTTT.

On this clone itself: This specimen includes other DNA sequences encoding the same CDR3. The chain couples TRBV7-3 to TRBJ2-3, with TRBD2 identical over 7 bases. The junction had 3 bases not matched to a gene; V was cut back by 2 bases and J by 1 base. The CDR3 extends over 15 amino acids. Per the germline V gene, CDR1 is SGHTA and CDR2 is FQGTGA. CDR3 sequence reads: CASSLGSGGTDTQYF. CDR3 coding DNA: TGTGCCAGCAGCTTAGGCAGCGGGGGCACAGATACGCAGTATTTT.

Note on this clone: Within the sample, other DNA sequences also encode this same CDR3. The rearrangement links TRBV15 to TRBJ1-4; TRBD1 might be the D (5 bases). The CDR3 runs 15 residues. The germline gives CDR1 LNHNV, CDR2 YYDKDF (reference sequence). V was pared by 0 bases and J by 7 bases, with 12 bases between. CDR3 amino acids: CATSRDGRVGEKLFF. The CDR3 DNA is TGTGCCACCAGCAGAGATGGCAGGGTTGGTGAAAAACTGTTTTTT. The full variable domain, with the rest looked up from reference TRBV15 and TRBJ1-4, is DAMVIQNPRYQVTQFGKPVTLSCSQTLNHNVMYWYQQKSSQAPKLLFHYYDKDFNNEADTPDNFQSRRPNTSFCFLDIRSPGLGDTAMYLCATSRDGRVGEKLFFGSGTQLSVL.